The rows below give T cell receptor beta chains drawn from one sample of a study of blood T cell repertoires in COVID-19. TCRdb's copy holds only in-frame clones and misses some; the assay was immunoSEQ multiplex PCR. The data hold some 200,000 clones, with around 87% observed a single time. Source material: peripheral blood. These receptors were taken from a middle-aged man with active or convalescent COVID-19. CDR3s include the opening cysteine and the closing phenylalanine or tryptophan. The order of the fields is clone size, J gene, CDR3 length, D gene, V gene, CDR3 protein, CDR3 DNA. The D gene is left open where the match is weak. Clone size is shown for a subset of rows, as once, few, many or a class of expanded clone.

NA | TRBJ1-1 | 14 | TRBD1 | TRBV6-6 | CASSKGTAYTEAFF | TGTGCCAGCAGTAAAGGGACAGCCTACACTGAAGCTTTCTTT
NA | TRBJ2-7 | 16 | TRBD1 | TRBV4-1 | CASSQGPGQGAREQYF | TGCGCCAGCAGCCAAGGCCCCGGACAGGGGGCGCGGGAGCAGTACTTC
NA | TRBJ2-7 | 14 | NA | TRBV4-2 | CASSRSPQGYEQYF | TGTGCCAGCAGCCGAAGCCCACAGGGCTACGAGCAGTACTTC
NA | TRBJ2-1 | 16 | TRBD2 | TRBV4-2 | CASSQRGGNLRDEQFF | TGTGCCAGCAGCCAGCGCGGGGGGAACCTTAGGGATGAGCAGTTCTTC
NA | TRBJ2-2 | 16 | TRBD2 | TRBV5-5 | CASSSEAGVNTGELFF | TGTGCCAGCAGCTCGGAGGCGGGGGTGAACACCGGGGAGCTGTTTTTT
NA | TRBJ2-7 | 16 | TRBD1 | TRBV28 | CASRSLGTGLSYEQYF | TGTGCCAGCAGGTCTCTGGGGACAGGTCTATCCTACGAGCAGTACTTC
NA | TRBJ2-1 | 11 | NA | TRBV24-1 | CATGQNNEQFF | TGTGCCACGGGACAAAACAATGAGCAGTTCTTC
NA | TRBJ2-5 | 15 | TRBD1 | TRBV30 | CAWSRDRVYQETQYF | TGTGCCTGGAGTCGGGACAGGGTATACCAAGAGACCCAGTACTTC
NA | TRBJ1-1 | 13 | NA | TRBV14 | CASSLQGNTEAFF | TGTGCCAGCAGCCTACAGGGGAACACTGAAGCTTTCTTT
NA | TRBJ2-2 | 14 | NA | TRBV4-1 | CASSRESRAGELFF | TGCGCCAGCAGCCGAGAAAGCAGGGCCGGGGAGCTGTTTTTT
NA | TRBJ1-6 | 16 | TRBD1 | TRBV27 | CASSLNGQGGNSPLHF | TGTGCCAGCAGTTTAAATGGACAGGGTGGCAATTCACCCCTCCACTTT
NA | TRBJ2-7 | 13 | NA | TRBV28 | CASKNRDPYEQYF | TGTGCCAGCAAAAACAGGGACCCCTACGAGCAGTACTTC
NA | TRBJ2-5 | 17 | TRBD1 | TRBV4-2 | CASSQNSGTGISETQYF | TGTGCCAGCAGCCAGAATTCCGGGACAGGGATATCAGAGACCCAGTACTTC
NA | TRBJ2-1 | 13 | NA | TRBV10-3 | CAISEAGSNEQFF | TGTGCCATCAGTGAGGCAGGGTCCAATGAGCAGTTCTTC
NA | TRBJ1-2 | 12 | NA | TRBV10-3 | CAISDQGYGYTF | TGTGCCATCAGTGACCAGGGGTATGGCTACACCTTC
NA | TRBJ1-1 | 13 | NA | TRBV27 | CASSLTVLGGAFF | TGTGCCAGCAGTTTAACGGTCCTAGGAGGAGCTTTCTTT
many | TRBJ2-2 | 19 | NA | TRBV15 | CATSRGPAGAGVLTGELFF | TGTGCCACCAGCAGGGGGCCGGCGGGGGCAGGGGTCCTCACCGGGGAGCTGTTTTTT
NA | TRBJ1-2 | 16 | NA | TRBV19 | CASRARPRGSNYGYTF | TGTGCCAGTAGGGCCCGGCCCCGGGGTTCTAACTATGGCTACACCTTC
few | TRBJ2-3 | 16 | NA | TRBV27 | CASSLSYGQGEDTQYF | TGTGCCAGCAGTTTATCGTATGGGCAGGGCGAAGATACGCAGTATTTT
once | TRBJ1-1 | 12 | NA | TRBV29-1 | CSGGGRNTEAFF | TGCAGCGGTGGAGGGAGGAACACTGAAGCTTTCTTT
few | TRBJ2-1 | 18 | TRBD2 | TRBV4-2 | CASRWEMASGSPYNEQFF | TGTGCCAGCAGGTGGGAGATGGCTAGCGGGAGCCCCTACAATGAGCAGTTCTTC
NA | TRBJ1-1 | 16 | NA | TRBV10-3 | CATRRNSGVTSTEAFF | TGTGCCACCAGACGAAACTCAGGGGTTACGAGCACTGAAGCTTTCTTT
NA | TRBJ2-6 | 21 | TRBD2 | TRBV10-3 | CAISERTSGGSKNSGANVLTF | TGTGCCATCAGTGAGAGGACTAGCGGGGGTTCTAAAAACTCTGGGGCCAACGTCCTGACTTTC
NA | TRBJ1-5 | 15 | NA | TRBV28 | CASTPTTGQQEPQHF | TGTGCCAGCACCCCGACTACGGGCCAGCAAGAGCCCCAGCATTTT
NA | TRBJ1-6 | 15 | TRBD1 | TRBV9 | CASSVMDRGDSPLHF | TGTGCCAGCAGCGTTATGGACAGGGGTGATTCACCCCTCCACTTT
NA | TRBJ1-4 | 12 | NA | TRBV30 | CAWSQRGEKLFF | TGTGCCTGGAGTCAGCGAGGGGAAAAACTGTTTTTT
few | TRBJ2-3 | 15 | TRBD2 | TRBV10-3 | CASPGLAGGEHTQYF | TGTGCCAGTCCGGGACTAGCGGGGGGGGAGCATACGCAGTATTTT
NA | TRBJ2-5 | 15 | NA | TRBV3-1/TRBV3-2 | CASSPTYRTQETQYF | TGTGCCAGCAGCCCCACTTACAGGACCCAAGAGACCCAGTACTTC
NA | TRBJ1-4 | 17 | NA | TRBV18 | CASSPLMSQDSGEKLFF | TGTGCCAGCTCACCACTCATGTCACAGGACAGTGGTGAAAAACTGTTTTTT
NA | TRBJ1-2 | 14 | NA | TRBV28 | CASSPRQAPYGYTF | TGTGCCAGCAGTCCCCGACAGGCCCCCTATGGCTACACCTTC
NA | TRBJ2-7 | 15 | NA | TRBV6-2/TRBV6-3 | CASSKAGLDSYEQYF | TGTGCCAGCAGTAAGGCGGGACTCGATTCCTACGAGCAGTACTTC
NA | TRBJ1-4 | 14 | NA | TRBV7-8 | CASSLAGLSEKLFF | TGTGCCAGCAGCTTAGCCGGGTTGAGTGAAAAACTGTTTTTT
NA | TRBJ1-1 | 13 | NA | TRBV2 | CASSGVGAAEAFF | TGTGCCAGCAGTGGTGTTGGGGCCGCTGAAGCTTTCTTT
NA | TRBJ2-7 | 12 | TRBD1 | TRBV6-5 | CASRGTVYEQYF | TGTGCCAGCAGGGGGACAGTTTACGAGCAGTACTTC
NA | TRBJ1-5 | 19 | NA | TRBV9 | CASSVGVRSIGSSNQPQHF | TGTGCCAGCAGCGTAGGTGTCAGGTCGATTGGGAGTAGCAATCAGCCCCAGCATTTT
NA | TRBJ1-2 | 19 | TRBD1 | TRBV19 | CASSEPSGTGGLSPVGYTF | TGTGCCAGTAGCGAACCCAGCGGGACAGGGGGCCTTTCCCCTGTTGGCTACACCTTC
NA | TRBJ2-7 | 14 | TRBD1 | TRBV27 | CASSRGPSSYEQYF | TGTGCCAGCAGTAGGGGGCCCAGCTCCTACGAGCAGTACTTC
NA | TRBJ1-6 | 15 | NA | TRBV2 | CASSVQGQDNSPLHF | TGTGCCAGCAGTGTTCAGGGGCAGGATAATTCACCCCTCCACTTT
NA | TRBJ1-1 | 15 | NA | TRBV29-1 | CSAQGGGYMNTEAFF | TGCAGCGCCCAAGGGGGGGGCTACATGAACACTGAAGCTTTCTTT
NA | TRBJ1-2 | 15 | NA | TRBV5-1 | CASSLDPLANYGYTF | TGCGCCAGCAGCTTGGATCCGTTAGCTAACTATGGCTACACCTTC
once | TRBJ1-4 | 16 | NA | TRBV7-9 | CASSLGQTVTNEKLFF | TGTGCCAGCAGCTTAGGACAGACAGTCACTAATGAAAAACTGTTTTTT
NA | TRBJ1-6 | 15 | TRBD1 | TRBV6-5 | CASSPYGTDNSPLHF | TGTGCCAGCAGCCCATACGGGACAGATAATTCACCCCTCCACTTT
NA | TRBJ1-4 | 15 | TRBD1 | TRBV6-5 | CASRPGQSTNEKLFF | TGTGCCAGCAGACCGGGACAGTCAACTAATGAAAAACTGTTTTTT
NA | TRBJ1-1 | 14 | TRBD1 | TRBV10-3 | CAISGRQGNTEAFF | TGTGCCATCAGTGGGAGACAGGGGAACACTGAAGCTTTCTTT
NA | TRBJ2-7 | 13 | NA | TRBV4-1 | CASSQIQGNEQYF | TGCGCCAGCAGCCAAATTCAGGGTAACGAGCAGTACTTC
NA | TRBJ1-5 | 13 | NA | TRBV6-5 | CASAATSSRPQHF | TGTGCCAGCGCAGCGACGAGTTCTAGGCCCCAGCATTTT
NA | TRBJ2-7 | 13 | NA | TRBV30 | CAWRGVGLGEQYF | TGTGCCTGGAGAGGGGTCGGTCTGGGCGAGCAGTACTTC
NA | TRBJ1-1 | 15 | NA | TRBV7-2 | CASSPRGFMNTEAFF | TGTGCCAGCAGCCCCAGGGGATTCATGAACACTGAAGCTTTCTTT
NA | TRBJ2-7 | 14 | TRBD1 | TRBV28 | CASRGTGPLYEQYF | TGTGCCAGCAGGGGGACAGGGCCTCTCTACGAGCAGTACTTC
NA | TRBJ2-3 | 14 | TRBD2 | TRBV11-3 | CASSSRGAGDTQYF | TGTGCCAGCAGCTCGCGGGGGGCCGGAGATACGCAGTATTTT
NA | TRBJ1-5 | 13 | NA | TRBV28 | CASRLTHIQPQHF | TGTGCCAGCAGATTGACACATATTCAGCCCCAGCATTTT